The 26 T cell receptor beta chains listed next were all sequenced from one sample in a study of molecular identifiers for immune sequencing clone quantification. One entry per CDR3 protein results from TCRdb running MiXCR on the PCR reads. The profile shows around 480,000 distinct CDR3 sequences, about 26% of them singletons. Specimen: naive CD8+ T cells from blood, with Jurkat cell RNA spiked in. Subset noted: FACS-sorted CD8+CD4-CCR7+CD45RA+ naive T cells. These receptors originate from a human donor in good health. Some libraries in this study had Jurkat cell RNA spiked in.

This rearrangement joins TRBV11-2 to TRBJ1-1; 7 nucleotides match TRBD1. J lost 6 bases, V lost 4 bases, and 5 bases had no gene match. CDR1 and CDR2 (germline): SGHAT, FQNNGV. The CDR3 runs to 13 residues. CDR3 amino acids: CASSSTGQPEAFF. The CDR3 nucleotides are TGTGCCAGCAGCTCGACGGGACAGCCTGAAGCTTTCTTT.

Written as DNA, the CDR3 is TGTGCCACCAGTGACCCTGGACAGGGGAACGAGCAGTACTTC. It encodes CATSDPGQGNEQYF. The V call is TRBV24-1, the J call TRBJ2-7, with 9 bases lining up with TRBD1. The CDR3 is 14 amino acids. Germline V gene data show CDR1 as KGHDR and CDR2 as SFDVKD. V shed 4 bases and J 5 bases; nucleotides not matched to a gene: 5.

This clonotype was seen many times. CDR3 sequence: CASSPDRTVPEAFF. The CDR3 nucleotides read TGCGCCAGCAGCCCGGACAGAACGGTCCCTGAAGCTTTCTTT. The chain is built from TRBV4-3 and TRBJ1-1; D perhaps matches TRBD1 (6 bases). The V gene lost 4 bases and the J gene lost 6 bases, with 15 bases spanning the gap. The length of the CDR3 is 14 residues. Germline CDR1 and CDR2: LGHNA and YSLEER.

Regarding this clonotype: Since a much larger clone is just one base distant, this may be a read error. The chain couples TRBV7-9 to TRBJ1-1; no reliable D call. Germline values: CDR1 SEHNR, CDR2 FQNEAQ (reference sequence). CDR3 length equals 12 residues. CDR3 in DNA: TGTGCCAGCAGCTTAGATGACGCTGAAGCTCTCTTT. Its protein is CASSLDDAEALF.

Ten or more counts support this clonotype. V and J are TRBV28 and TRBJ2-7, with D perhaps TRBD2 (5 bases). CDR1 and CDR2 from the germline V gene are MDHEN and SYDVKM. V lost 6 bases and J lost 3, with 12 bases in between. The CDR3 runs to 13 residues. This CDR3 reads CASRKSGDYEQYF. The CDR3 region has the DNA TGTGCCAGCAGGAAGTCCGGGGACTACGAGCAGTACTTC.

This clonotype appeared a few times. V is TRBV5-1 and J is TRBJ1-1, with D perhaps matching TRBD1 (5 bases). Between the trimmed V and J ends, which lost 3 bases and 1 base, there was a span of 19 bases. CDR1 is SGHRS and CDR2 is YFSETQ in the germline V gene. This CDR3 is 17 amino acids long. The CDR3 here is CASSWGGFALGNTEAFF. Written as DNA, the CDR3 is TGCGCCAGCAGCTGGGGGGGTTTTGCTCTGGGGAACACTGAAGCTTTCTTT.

This clonotype was picked up a small number of times. This rearrangement joins TRBV5-6 to TRBJ1-2; 8 bases are a match to TRBD1. The ends lost 4 bases at V and 8 bases at J; junction bases unmatched: 19. Looked up from germline, CDR1 is SGHDT and CDR2 is YYEEEE. CDR3 length: 17 residues. The CDR3 DNA is TGTGCCAGCAGCCCAGATTCTGGATACGAGACAGGGGCCGGCTACACCTTC. This translates into CASSPDSGYETGAGYTF.

This chain joins TRBV7-9 and TRBJ2-7; no reliable D call. Germline values: CDR1 SEHNR, CDR2 FQNEAQ (reference sequence). Trimming removed 4 bases from V and 9 bases from J, with 10 bases in between. The CDR3 length is 11 residues. CDR3 protein: CASSYSTGQYF. The CDR3 DNA reads TGTGCCAGCAGCTACTCAACTGGGCAGTACTTC.

This clonotype was counted between two and nine times. The rearrangement uses TRBV29-1 and TRBJ2-7, with a possible D match to TRBD1 (6 bases). Germline V gene sequence: CDR1 SQVTM, CDR2 ANQGSEA. The CDR3 sequence is 12 residues long. Trimming took 6 bases from V and 3 from J, leaving 12 bases between them. The CDR3: CSVLGQHYEQYF. CDR3 nucleotides: TGCAGCGTCTTAGGACAGCACTACGAGCAGTACTTC.

This clonotype was observed a handful of times. This chain joins TRBV12-3 or TRBV12-4 and TRBJ2-3; the D is unclear. V lost 2 bases and J lost 2, with 11 bases in between. The CDR3 runs to 15 residues. The CDR3 DNA reads TGTGCCAGCAGTTTACGTCAGACATTCACAGATACGCAGTATTTT. It encodes CASSLRQTFTDTQYF.

This clonotype came up a few times. V is TRBV29-1 and J is TRBJ2-1, with a possible D match to TRBD2 (6 bases). With 1 base removed from V and 3 bases from J, the gap between germline ends came to 10 bases. The CDR3 loop spans 14 amino acids. Germline V CDR1 and CDR2: SQVTM, ANQGSEA. The CDR3 bases are TGCAGCGTTGAAGGTAGCGGCCTCTACAATGAGCAGTTCTTC. This encodes CSVEGSGLYNEQFF.

V is TRBV7-2 and J is TRBJ1-1, with TRBD1 as a possible D gene (6 bases). The CDR3 consists of 13 residues. CDR1 SGHTA and CDR2 FQGNSA come from the germline V gene. V was shortened by 6 bases and J by 6 bases, with 14 bases between the two germline ends. CDR3 nucleotides: TGTGCCAGCAGGCTGATCGGGGGCTCTGAAGCTTTCTTT. Amino acids: CASRLIGGSEAFF.

This clonotype has at least ten counts. This chain connects TRBV4-1 to TRBJ2-1, with 8 bases aligning to TRBD1. The V gene end was trimmed by 0 bases and the J gene end by 7 bases; junction bases not matched to a gene: 5. The CDR3 loop spans 15 amino acids. The V gene's germline CDR1 is MGHRA and CDR2 YSYEKL. The CDR3 here is CASSQEMRQGNEQFF. CDR3 nucleotides: TGCGCCAGCAGCCAAGAGATGCGACAGGGGAATGAGCAGTTCTTC.

This clonotype showed up just a few times. This chain connects TRBV19 to TRBJ2-7, with 8 nucleotides matching TRBD1. CDR1 and CDR2 (germline): LNHDA, SQIVND (reference sequence). This CDR3 region has 12 residues. The junction had 3 bases not matched to a gene; V was cut back by 9 bases and J by 2 bases. CDR3 protein: CASGQGPYEQYF. CDR3 in DNA: TGTGCCAGCGGACAGGGACCCTACGAGCAGTACTTC.

For this clonotype: This sequence may be a read error, since a much larger clone differs from it by one base. The chain recombines TRBV7-2 with TRBJ2-7; maybe TRBD2 (7 bases). The CDR3 runs to 20 residues. Germline CDR1 SGHTA, CDR2 FQGNSA. The ends were cut back, 1 base at V and 3 bases at J, with 28 bases in the middle. The DNA for the CDR3 is TGTGCCAGCAGCTTAGGGGTCGGCGGGGGCCAGACCCACCGAAACTACGAGCAGTACTTC. This codes for CASSLGVGGGQTHRNYEQYF.

This clonotype was recorded a few times. This chain uses TRBV7-9 with TRBJ1-1, with 11 nucleotides matching TRBD1. The CDR3 sequence is 15 residues long. Germline V gene lookup returns CDR1 SEHNR and CDR2 FQNEAQ (reference sequence). Trimming cost V 5 bases and J 3 bases; bases outside gene matches: 5. The chain's CDR3 is CASSRGQGADTEAFF. CDR3 DNA sequence: TGTGCCAGCAGCAGAGGACAGGGGGCAGACACTGAAGCTTTCTTT.

This chain joins TRBV7-2 and TRBJ2-7; 7 nucleotides agree with TRBD1. Germline loops: CDR1 SGHTA, CDR2 FQGNSA. CDR3 length: 15 residues. V trimming: 1 base; J trimming: 6 bases; junction bases outside the gene matches: 9. The chain's CDR3 is CASSLDPTTGAEQYF. The CDR3 coding sequence is TGTGCCAGCAGCTTAGATCCCACTACAGGGGCCGAGCAGTACTTC.

CDR3 coding DNA: TGTGCCAGCAGTTTAGTGGAATCTCAGGCGGAACTGTTTTTT. It specifies CASSLVESQAELFF. The chain is built from TRBV12-3 or TRBV12-4 and TRBJ1-4; D uncertain. The CDR3 extends over 14 amino acids. Trimming cost V 1 base and J 12 bases, with 15 bases left between them.

The rearrangement uses TRBV2 and TRBJ2-5, with D possibly being TRBD1 or TRBD2 (5 bases each). The CDR3 sequence is 16 residues long. Per the germline V gene, CDR1 is SNHLY and CDR2 is FYNNEI. V lost 3 bases and J 5 bases, leaving 19 bases between the germline ends. CDR3 in DNA: TGTGCCAGCAGTGACGGGACGTATGAGGATGGGGAGACCCAGTACTTC. This sequence encodes CASSDGTYEDGETQYF.

Of note for this clonotype: A read error may be the cause here, since a much bigger clone is one base away. The CDR3 carries no conserved terminal phenylalanine or tryptophan, so it likely arises from a read error. The gene calls are TRBV5-4 and TRBJ1-1; D ambiguous. V was clipped by 4 bases and J by 6 bases, with 7 bases between them. CDR3 size: 11 residues. CDR1 is SGHNT, CDR2 YYREEE, per germline (reference sequence). This CDR3 is CASSTGPEAFI. CDR3 coding DNA: TGTGCCAGCAGCACCGGACCTGAAGCTTTCATT.

This clonotype was seen a handful of times. The V call is TRBV12-3 or TRBV12-4, the J call TRBJ2-1; TRBD1 matches at 9 bases. V gave up 5 bases and J gave up 5 bases; unmatched junction bases: 13. The CDR3 sequence is 17 residues long. The CDR3 DNA reads as TGTGCCAGCAGTCTCCTAGGGGGACAGGGTTGGGACAATGAGCAGTTCTTC. Translation: CASSLLGGQGWDNEQFF.

This clonotype occurred a few times. The V gene is TRBV6-6, the J gene TRBJ1-2; 10 bases line up with TRBD1. This CDR3 contains 17 residues. V lost 8 bases to trimming and J lost 4 bases; unmatched junction nucleotides: 16. The germline CDR1 and CDR2 sequences are MNHNY and SVGAGI (reference sequence). The CDR3 region has the DNA TGTGCCAGCGGGAACCGGGACAGGGGACAATCGAGCTATGGCTACACCTTC. This sequence encodes CASGNRDRGQSSYGYTF.

The chain carries TRBV12-5 and TRBJ2-7; 12 nucleotides align to TRBD1. Trimming cost V 1 base and J 0 bases; bases outside gene matches: 16. CDR1 is LGHNT, CDR2 FRNRAP, per germline. This CDR3 region has 21 residues. The CDR3 DNA follows: TGTGCTAGTGGTTTGGGCGCCCGGAACGGGACAGGGGGCGTCCACTCCTACGAGCAGTACTTC. The encoded protein is CASGLGARNGTGGVHSYEQYF.

This clonotype was picked up a small number of times. V gene TRBV6-2 or TRBV6-3 combines with J gene TRBJ1-5; D perhaps matches TRBD1 (5 bases). V lost 3 bases and J lost 6, with 9 bases in between. CDR1 and CDR2 (germline): MNHEY, SVGEGT. The CDR3 runs to 13 residues. This chain's CDR3 is CASSYGGIQPQHF. DNA for the CDR3: TGTGCCAGCAGTTATGGGGGTATTCAGCCCCAGCATTTT.

This clonotype appeared many times. CDR3 sequence: CASSQFERSTDTQYF. As DNA, the CDR3 is TGCGCCAGCAGCCAATTCGAGCGGAGCACAGATACGCAGTATTTT. The chain is built from TRBV4-3 and TRBJ2-3; D might be TRBD2 (5 bases). Germline V gene data show CDR1 as LGHNA and CDR2 as YSLEER. The CDR3 spans 15 residues. The V end was cut by 2 bases, the J end by 0 bases, with 9 bases between.

This clonotype was observed at least ten times. Relative to the germline gene, one junction end is altered; a read error may explain this. The DNA of the CDR3 is TGCGCCAGCAGCCCTGACAGCTACAATGAGCAGTTCTTC. It encodes CASSPDSYNEQFF. V gene TRBV7-2 combines with J gene TRBJ2-1; D may be TRBD1 (5 bases). Germline CDR1 reads SGHTA; CDR2 reads FQGNSA. CDR3 length: 13 amino acids.